These T cell receptor beta chains were read from a single sample in a study of molecular identifiers for immune sequencing clone quantification. TCRdb independently ran MiXCR on the PCR reads; one entry per CDR3 protein. The sample yields a few hundred thousand distinct CDR3 sequences, over 20% seen once. Sequencing was carried out using naive CD8+ T cells from blood, with Jurkat cell RNA spiked in. All receptors come from a human donor in good health. Some libraries in this study had Jurkat cell RNA spiked in. The CDR3 runs from the conserved cysteine through the conserved F or W. A D gene is named only where the DNA matches it firmly. The size of a clone is reported for some rows only, either as once, few or many, or as a class for expanded clones.

v_call: TRBV10-3
d_call: NA
clone_size: NA
j_call: TRBJ2-2
cdr3_nt: TGTGCCATCAGTGAGTCCGGGGAGCTGTCTTTT
cdr3_aa: CAISESGELSF

v_call: TRBV11-2
d_call: TRBD1
clone_size: NA
j_call: TRBJ2-5
cdr3_nt: TGTGCCAGCAGCTTAGATCCGCTTTGGGACAGGGGACACCAAGAGACCCAGTACTTC
cdr3_aa: CASSLDPLWDRGHQETQYF

v_call: TRBV4-3
d_call: NA
clone_size: many
j_call: TRBJ2-7
cdr3_nt: TGCGCCAGCAGCCAAGAAGGCACCAGCTCCTACGAGCAGTACTTC
cdr3_aa: CASSQEGTSSYEQYF

v_call: TRBV7-9
d_call: TRBD1
clone_size: many
j_call: TRBJ1-1
cdr3_nt: TGTGCCAGCAGCCTGGGACAGACGGGTGAAGCTTTCTTT
cdr3_aa: CASSLGQTGEAFF

v_call: TRBV10-1
d_call: NA
clone_size: NA
j_call: TRBJ2-3
cdr3_nt: TGCGCCAGCAGTGAGCGGGGCAGCACAGATACGCAGTATTTT
cdr3_aa: CASSERGSTDTQYF

v_call: TRBV4-1
d_call: NA
clone_size: many
j_call: TRBJ2-5
cdr3_nt: TGCGCCAGCAGCCAAGAGTCGGCCTTGGGCCAAGAGACCCAGTACTTC
cdr3_aa: CASSQESALGQETQYF

v_call: TRBV27
d_call: NA
clone_size: few
j_call: TRBJ1-5
cdr3_nt: TGTGCCAGCAGTTCGGGGCCAGGGGCTCAGCCCCAGCATTTT
cdr3_aa: CASSSGPGAQPQHF

v_call: TRBV28
d_call: TRBD1
clone_size: NA
j_call: TRBJ1-1
cdr3_nt: TGTGCCAGCACTTACAGGGGAGGAGGAACTGAAGCTTTCTTT
cdr3_aa: CASTYRGGGTEAFF

v_call: TRBV3-1
d_call: NA
clone_size: NA
j_call: TRBJ2-2
cdr3_nt: TGTGCCAGCAGCCAAGCGGCAGACACCGGGGAGCTGTTTTTT
cdr3_aa: CASSQAADTGELFF

v_call: TRBV11-2
d_call: NA
clone_size: many
j_call: TRBJ1-5
cdr3_nt: TGTGCCAGCAGCTCGGACGGCCCGGGAAGCAATCAGCCCCAGCATTTT
cdr3_aa: CASSSDGPGSNQPQHF

v_call: TRBV9
d_call: NA
clone_size: few
j_call: TRBJ2-2
cdr3_nt: TGTGCCAGCAGCGTAGCGGGAATGAACACCGGGGAGCTGTTTTTT
cdr3_aa: CASSVAGMNTGELFF

v_call: TRBV5-1
d_call: TRBD2
clone_size: many
j_call: TRBJ2-3
cdr3_nt: TGCGCCAGCAGCTTGGGGGGGACTAGCGTATTGACAGATACGCAGTATTTT
cdr3_aa: CASSLGGTSVLTDTQYF

v_call: TRBV11-2
d_call: TRBD2
clone_size: NA
j_call: TRBJ2-7
cdr3_nt: TGTGCCAGCAGCTTAGGCGGGGGGCCCTTCTACGGGCAGTACTTC
cdr3_aa: CASSLGGGPFYGQYF

v_call: TRBV12-3/TRBV12-4
d_call: NA
clone_size: many
j_call: TRBJ1-1
cdr3_nt: TGTGCCAGCAGGGGGACAGAAGCTTTCTTT
cdr3_aa: CASRGTEAFF

v_call: TRBV19
d_call: NA
clone_size: few
j_call: TRBJ2-6
cdr3_nt: TGTGCCAGTAGTATGAGCGGAGGGCGGTCTGGGGCCAACGTCCTGACTTTC
cdr3_aa: CASSMSGGRSGANVLTF

v_call: TRBV18
d_call: NA
clone_size: NA
j_call: TRBJ1-4
cdr3_nt: TGTGCCGGCTCACCAGCCGATCCAACTAATGAAAAACTGTTTTTT
cdr3_aa: CAGSPADPTNEKLFF

v_call: TRBV5-4
d_call: NA
clone_size: NA
j_call: TRBJ2-5
cdr3_nt: TGTGCCAGCTCAGCTCAGGGGGGGCTGGAGCCCCAGTACTTC
cdr3_aa: CASSAQGGLEPQYF

v_call: TRBV4-3
d_call: NA
clone_size: many
j_call: TRBJ2-5
cdr3_nt: TGCGCCAGCAGCCAGGGACCGCCACAAGAGACCCAGTACTTC
cdr3_aa: CASSQGPPQETQYF

v_call: TRBV7-6
d_call: NA
clone_size: many
j_call: TRBJ2-3
cdr3_nt: TGTGCCAGCAGCTTAGGCGGGGTGAGCACAGATACGCAGTATTTT
cdr3_aa: CASSLGGVSTDTQYF

v_call: TRBV10-2
d_call: NA
clone_size: few
j_call: TRBJ2-1
cdr3_nt: TGCGCCAGCTCCGTGGGGGGTGGTGAGCAGTTCTTC
cdr3_aa: CASSVGGGEQFF

v_call: TRBV19
d_call: TRBD1
clone_size: NA
j_call: TRBJ1-5
cdr3_nt: TGTGCCAGTAGGAGAGCGGGACAGACGCAATTTTCCCAGCATTTT
cdr3_aa: CASRRAGQTQFSQHF

v_call: TRBV3-1
d_call: NA
clone_size: few
j_call: TRBJ2-7
cdr3_nt: TGTGCCAGCAGCCAAGATCTCGGGGGTAGGGCCTACGAGCAGTACTTC
cdr3_aa: CASSQDLGGRAYEQYF

v_call: TRBV6-5
d_call: NA
clone_size: few
j_call: TRBJ2-3
cdr3_nt: TGTGCCAGCAGTACGAGGATAGATACGCAGTATTTT
cdr3_aa: CASSTRIDTQYF

v_call: TRBV12-3/TRBV12-4
d_call: TRBD1
clone_size: NA
j_call: TRBJ1-1
cdr3_nt: TGTGCCAGCAGTTTGGGAGTCTACAGGGGGTCAGCTTTCTTT
cdr3_aa: CASSLGVYRGSAFF

v_call: TRBV10-2
d_call: NA
clone_size: NA
j_call: TRBJ2-5
cdr3_nt: TGCGCCAGCAGTACGGACTCGTTTCAAGAGACCCAGTACTTC
cdr3_aa: CASSTDSFQETQYF

v_call: TRBV11-2
d_call: NA
clone_size: NA
j_call: TRBJ2-5
cdr3_nt: TGTGCCAGCAGCACTTCGACAGGTTGGGCAGAGACCCAGTACTTC
cdr3_aa: CASSTSTGWAETQYF

v_call: TRBV5-3
d_call: TRBD2
clone_size: NA
j_call: TRBJ2-1
cdr3_nt: TGTGCCAGCAGCCCGGGTCGGGAGGGGGCCTACAATGAGCAGTTCTTC
cdr3_aa: CASSPGREGAYNEQFF

v_call: TRBV2
d_call: TRBD1
clone_size: many
j_call: TRBJ2-5
cdr3_nt: TGTGCCACAGAGCCCGGGACAGGGCAAGAGACCCAGTACTTC
cdr3_aa: CATEPGTGQETQYF

v_call: TRBV6-2/TRBV6-3
d_call: NA
clone_size: NA
j_call: TRBJ2-7
cdr3_nt: TGTGCCAGCAGTTTAAGGGGAGGACTCTTAAACTACGAGCAGTACTTC
cdr3_aa: CASSLRGGLLNYEQYF

v_call: TRBV29-1
d_call: NA
clone_size: many
j_call: TRBJ1-1
cdr3_nt: TGCAGCGTCGTCCGGGTCGATAACACTGAAGCTTTCTTT
cdr3_aa: CSVVRVDNTEAFF

v_call: TRBV4-3
d_call: NA
clone_size: many
j_call: TRBJ2-7
cdr3_nt: TGCGCCAGCAGCCAAGATGTCAGGGGCTACGAGCAGTACTTC
cdr3_aa: CASSQDVRGYEQYF

v_call: TRBV5-8
d_call: NA
clone_size: NA
j_call: TRBJ2-5
cdr3_nt: TGTGCCAGCAGCCGCCCCACAGGGCTGGAGACCCAGTACTTC
cdr3_aa: CASSRPTGLETQYF